This T cell receptor (beta chain) was recorded in a study of cytomegalovirus exposure and HLA in healthy donors. This clone was picked up a small number of times. J was trimmed by 8 bases and V by 4 bases; bases with no gene match: 19. This CDR3 has 18 amino acids. Per the germline V gene, CDR1 is MDHEN and CDR2 is SYDVKM. PCR primers comprised 60 Vbeta and 13 Jbeta primers. The repertoire was sequenced with immunoSEQ multiplex PCR; TCRdb's copy has only in-frame clones and lacks some. The sample holds 84,000 or so clones, roughly three quarters seen once. The V and J genes are TRBV28 and TRBJ1-4; TRBD1 matches 7 bases. This clonotype was obtained from a male donor in good health and CMV-seronegative. The source material was PBMCs. CDR3 in DNA: TGTGCCAGCAGTTCGACAGGGAGCAGCCCCCAGGTGAGGGAAAAACTGTTTTTT. Translating it yields CASSSTGSSPQVREKLFF.